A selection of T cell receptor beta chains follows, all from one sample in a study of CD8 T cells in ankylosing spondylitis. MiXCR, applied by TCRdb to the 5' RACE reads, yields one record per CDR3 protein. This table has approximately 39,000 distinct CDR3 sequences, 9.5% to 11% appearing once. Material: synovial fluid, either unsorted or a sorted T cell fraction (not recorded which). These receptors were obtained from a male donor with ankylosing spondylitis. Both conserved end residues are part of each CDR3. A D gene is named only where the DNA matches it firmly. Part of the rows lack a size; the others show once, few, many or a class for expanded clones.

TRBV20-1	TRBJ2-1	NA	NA	TGCAGTTTGACTAGGGGGCTTGAGCAGTTCTTC	CSLTRGLEQFF
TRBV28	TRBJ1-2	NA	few	TGTGCCAGCAGTTTATTTTGGCAGGAAGGCTATGGCTACACCTTC	CASSLFWQEGYGYTF
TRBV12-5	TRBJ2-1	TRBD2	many	TGTGCTAGTGGTGGTAACAAGCCGGGACTAGCGGGAATCAATGAGCAGTTCTTC	CASGGNKPGLAGINEQFF
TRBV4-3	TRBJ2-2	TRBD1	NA	TGCGCCAGCAGCCATGGACAGGGGACCGGGGAGCTGTTTTTT	CASSHGQGTGELFF
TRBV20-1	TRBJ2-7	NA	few	TGCAGTGCCGGGTCCGGTACAGGGAGATACGAGCAGTACTTC	CSAGSGTGRYEQYF
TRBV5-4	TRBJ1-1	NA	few	TGTGCCAGCAGCCAGGGAATCTACTTCACTGAAGCTTTCTTT	CASSQGIYFTEAFF
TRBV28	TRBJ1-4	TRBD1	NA	TGTGCCAGCAGTTCTGGGACAGAGGGCAATGAAAAACTGTTTTTT	CASSSGTEGNEKLFF
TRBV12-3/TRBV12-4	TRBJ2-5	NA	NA	TGTGCCAGCAGTAAGACCCAAAAGGAGACCCAGTACTTC	CASSKTQKETQYF
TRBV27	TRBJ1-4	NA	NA	TGTGCCAGCAGCCCCTTCGAGGGGGGCGCTTCGCGGGAAAAACTGTTTTTT	CASSPFEGGASREKLFF
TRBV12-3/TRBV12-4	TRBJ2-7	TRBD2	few	TGTGCCAGCAGCCCTAAGGGGCGGGAGGGCTTCGAGCAGTACTTC	CASSPKGREGFEQYF
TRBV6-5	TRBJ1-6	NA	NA	TGTGCCATAAGGGATGGCGATTCACCCCTCCACTTT	CAIRDGDSPLHF
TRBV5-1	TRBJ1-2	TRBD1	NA	TGCGCCAGCAGCTTGGCTTGGCAGGGGGATGGGTACACCTTC	CASSLAWQGDGYTF
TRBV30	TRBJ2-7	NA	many	TGTGCCTGGAACCAAGGTGTAGACTACGAGCAGTACTTC	CAWNQGVDYEQYF
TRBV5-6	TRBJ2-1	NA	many	TGTGCCAGCAGCCCCCCCGGCTCCGGGGGAAATGAGCAGTTCTTC	CASSPPGSGGNEQFF
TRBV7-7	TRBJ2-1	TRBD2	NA	TGTGCTAGCAGCTTAACCAGGACTAGCGATGAGCAGTTCTTC	CASSLTRTSDEQFF
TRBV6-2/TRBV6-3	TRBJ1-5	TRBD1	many	TGTGCCAGCAGTAAGCCGGACAGGTTACGCAATCAGCCCCAGCATTTT	CASSKPDRLRNQPQHF
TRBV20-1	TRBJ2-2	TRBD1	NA	TGCAGTGCACGACAGGGGGCCGGCACCGGGGAGCTGTTTTTT	CSARQGAGTGELFF
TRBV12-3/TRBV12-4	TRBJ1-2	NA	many	TGTGCCAGCAACCCGATCGGGGGGGGGAGCTACACCTTC	CASNPIGGGSYTF
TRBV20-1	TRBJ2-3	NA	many	TGCAGTGCTAGAGACCTCGCAACTGGAGATACGCAGTATTTT	CSARDLATGDTQYF
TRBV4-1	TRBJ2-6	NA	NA	TGCGCCAGCAGCCTCGGGCTTTACTCTGGGGCCAACGTCCTGACTTTC	CASSLGLYSGANVLTF
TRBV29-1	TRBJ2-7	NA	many	TGCAGCGTTGAGGTGGGTCATCTTAGCTCCTACGAGCAGTACTTC	CSVEVGHLSSYEQYF
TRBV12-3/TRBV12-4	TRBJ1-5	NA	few	TGTGCCAGCAGTTTACTTGGGGATAGCAATCAGCCCCAGCATTTT	CASSLLGDSNQPQHF
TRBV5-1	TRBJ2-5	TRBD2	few	TGCGCCGGAGGAAGGACTAGCCAGAAGACCCAGTACTTC	CAGGRTSQKTQYF
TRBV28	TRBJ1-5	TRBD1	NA	TGTGCCAGCAGAGTGGGACAGGGGCCTTATAGCAATCAGCCCCAGCATTTT	CASRVGQGPYSNQPQHF
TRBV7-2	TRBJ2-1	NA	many	TGTGCCAGCAGCTTTGACGGCTACAATGAGCAGTTCTTC	CASSFDGYNEQFF
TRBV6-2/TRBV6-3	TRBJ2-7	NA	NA	TGTGCCAGTGAGGCGGACAGATCCTACGAGCAGTACTTC	CASEADRSYEQYF
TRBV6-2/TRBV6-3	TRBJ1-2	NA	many	TGTGCCAGCAGTTTTGGTGCGGGTGGTGGCTACACCTTC	CASSFGAGGGYTF
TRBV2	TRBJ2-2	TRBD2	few	TGTGCCAGCAGTGGACCTATGGGCGGGAGTTGGACCGGGGAGCTGTTTTTT	CASSGPMGGSWTGELFF
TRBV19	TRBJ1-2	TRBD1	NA	TGTGCCAGTAGTAGGTCGACAGGGGCTAACTATGGCTACACCTTC	CASSRSTGANYGYTF
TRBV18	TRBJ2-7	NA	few	TGTGCCAGCTCAGATACAGCTTACGAGCAGTACTTC	CASSDTAYEQYF
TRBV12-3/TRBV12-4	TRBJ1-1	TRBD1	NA	TGTGCCAGCAGTTTCGACAGGGGGCGAAGGTACACTGAAGCTTTCTTT	CASSFDRGRRYTEAFF
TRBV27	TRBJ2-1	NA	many	TGTGCCAGTGGACTCCCCTCCTACAATGAGCAGTTCTTC	CASGLPSYNEQFF
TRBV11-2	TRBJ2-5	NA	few	TGTGCCAGCAGCGGTCTGCGGGAAAGCTCAGAGACCCAGTACTTC	CASSGLRESSETQYF
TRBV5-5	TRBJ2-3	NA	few	TGTGCCAGCAGCTTGACGCGACAGTACACAGATACGCAGTATTTT	CASSLTRQYTDTQYF
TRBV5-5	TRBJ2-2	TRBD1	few	TGTGCCAGCAGCGGACAGGGGGTGAACACCGGGGAGCTGTTTTTT	CASSGQGVNTGELFF
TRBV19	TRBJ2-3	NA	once	TGTGCCAGTAGTGTCACAGGAGCTCCCTACACAGATACGCAGTATTTT	CASSVTGAPYTDTQYF
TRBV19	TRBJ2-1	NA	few	TGTGCCAGTAGTATCGGCATGAACAATGAGCAGTTCTTC	CASSIGMNNEQFF
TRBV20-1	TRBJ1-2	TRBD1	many	TGCAGTGCTAGAGAGGGACAGACTGGCTACACCTTC	CSAREGQTGYTF
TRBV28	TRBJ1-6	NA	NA	TGTGCCAGCAGTTACCTTAATTCACCCCTCCACTTT	CASSYLNSPLHF
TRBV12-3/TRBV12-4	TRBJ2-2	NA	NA	TGTGCCAGCAGCAGAACCGGGGAGCTGTTTTTT	CASSRTGELFF